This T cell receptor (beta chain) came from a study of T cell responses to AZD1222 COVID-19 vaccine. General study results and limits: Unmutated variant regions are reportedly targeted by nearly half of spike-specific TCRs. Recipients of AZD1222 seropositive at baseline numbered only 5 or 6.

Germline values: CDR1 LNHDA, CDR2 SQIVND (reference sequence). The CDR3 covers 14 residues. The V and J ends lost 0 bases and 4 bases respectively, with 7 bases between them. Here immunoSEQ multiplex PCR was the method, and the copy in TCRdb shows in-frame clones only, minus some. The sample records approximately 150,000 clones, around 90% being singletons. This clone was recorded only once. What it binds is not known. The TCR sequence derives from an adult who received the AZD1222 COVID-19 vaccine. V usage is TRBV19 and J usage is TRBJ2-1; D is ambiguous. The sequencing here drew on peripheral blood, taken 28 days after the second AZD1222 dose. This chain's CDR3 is CASSIDRAYNEQFF. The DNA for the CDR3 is TGTGCCAGTAGTATAGATCGGGCGTACAATGAGCAGTTCTTC.